The 25 T cell receptor beta chains presented below share a single source sample, sequenced in a study of PD-L1 blockade in urothelial cancer. The method was immunoSEQ multiplex PCR; TCRdb's version includes in-frame clones alone and lacks a portion of them. The sample has approximately 67,000 clones, about 86% seen once; the top ten hold 14% to 15%. The time point here: pretreatment peripheral blood. This material consisted of PBMCs, taken around atezolizumab (anti-PD-L1) treatment. The receptors originated from a man between 60 and 70 years old with urothelial cancer.

V gene TRBV2 combines with J gene TRBJ1-6; 7 bases line up with TRBD1. The CDR3 spans 14 residues. V trimming: 7 bases; J trimming: 9 bases; junction bases outside the gene matches: 9. Germline values: CDR1 SNHLY, CDR2 FYNNEI. The CDR3 DNA reads as TGTGCCAGCACCCCAGGGGGGATAGGTTCACCCCTCCACTTT. It is translated as CASTPGGIGSPLHF.

In its sample, this clone was seen once. The rearrangement links TRBV6-5 to TRBJ2-3; 8 bases line up with TRBD1. V shed 2 bases, J shed 0 bases, and the junction held 4 bases outside the gene matches. This CDR3 region has 16 residues. Per the germline V gene, CDR1 is MNHEY and CDR2 is SVGAGI. The CDR3, as DNA: TGTGCCAGCAGTTACCTACAGGGGGGTAGCACAGATACGCAGTATTTT. Amino acids: CASSYLQGGSTDTQYF.

This rearrangement joins TRBV5-8 to TRBJ2-3, with D maybe TRBD2 (6 bases). The CDR3 has 14 amino acids. Germline V CDR1 and CDR2: SGHTS, YDEGEE. V lost 0 bases to trimming and J lost 3 bases, with 8 bases between them. The CDR3 nucleotides read TGTGCCAGCAGCTTGGGACTAGTTACAGATACGCAGTATTTT. Translation gives CASSLGLVTDTQYF.

The chain is built from TRBV5-1 and TRBJ2-7; 8 nucleotides agree with TRBD1. Germline V lookup: CDR1 SGHRS, CDR2 YFSETQ. CDR3 size: 15 residues. Losses at the gene ends were 4 bases for V and 5 bases for J; bases not matched to a gene: 11. CDR3 bases: TGCGCCAGCAGCCCATCCGGACAGGGAATCGACGAGCAGTACTTC. Protein: CASSPSGQGIDEQYF.

This sequence joins TRBV5-1 and TRBJ1-5; TRBD1 matches at 9 bases. Germline lookup yields CDR1 SGHRS and CDR2 YFSETQ. The CDR3 is 15 amino acids. J lost 5 bases, V lost 0 bases, and 3 bases had no gene match. CDR3 sequence reads: CASSLGQGEDQPQHF. The DNA of the CDR3 is TGCGCCAGCAGCTTGGGACAGGGGGAGGATCAGCCCCAGCATTTT.

The V call is TRBV6-1, the J call TRBJ1-2; no firm D call. This CDR3 spans 13 amino acids. Trimming cost V 3 bases and J 0 bases, with 5 bases left between them. Germline CDR1 and CDR2: MNHNS and SASEGT. The CDR3 DNA follows: TGTGCCAGCAGTGACAACTCTAACTATGGCTACACCTTC. It encodes CASSDNSNYGYTF.

The chain joins TRBV18 to TRBJ1-1, with TRBD1 as a possible D gene (5 bases). The ends were cut back, 2 bases at V and 3 bases at J, with 7 bases in the middle. Germline CDR1 reads KGHSH; CDR2 reads LQKENI. This CDR3 has 13 amino acids. The CDR3 sequence: CASSPVGDTEAFF. The CDR3 DNA reads as TGTGCCAGCTCACCAGTAGGGGACACTGAAGCTTTCTTT. The whole variable domain, remainder taken from reference TRBV18 and TRBJ1-1, is NAGVMQNPRHLVRRRGQEARLRCSPMKGHSHVYWYRQLPEEGLKFMVYLQKENIIDESGMPKERFSAEFPKEGPSILRIQQVVRGDSAAYFCASSPVGDTEAFFGQGTRLTVV.

The sample holds a few counts of this clone. This rearrangement joins TRBV7-2 to TRBJ2-3, with D maybe TRBD1 (5 bases). This CDR3 has 15 residues. V lost 6 bases, J lost 0 bases, and 13 bases lay in between. Germline assignment: CDR1 SGHTA and CDR2 FQGNSA. CDR3 protein: CASRVRVLSTDTQYF. CDR3 coding DNA: TGTGCCAGCAGAGTCAGGGTATTAAGCACAGATACGCAGTATTTT.

The chain joins TRBV9 to TRBJ2-1, with D perhaps matching TRBD2 (5 bases). V shed 3 bases and J shed 0 bases, with 10 bases lying between them. The CDR3 is made up of 15 amino acids. Germline CDR1 reads SGDLS; CDR2 reads YYNGEE. The CDR3 DNA reads TGTGCCAGCAGCGGTACGGGGTACTCCTACAATGAGCAGTTCTTC. This encodes CASSGTGYSYNEQFF.

The rearrangement links TRBV7-6 to TRBJ2-3, with D uncertain. The length of the CDR3 is 12 residues. Germline lookup yields CDR1 SGHVS and CDR2 FNYEAQ. Trimming removed 4 bases from V and 6 bases from J, with 8 bases in between. The CDR3 sequence: CASSSDMDTQYF. As DNA, the CDR3 is TGTGCCAGCAGCTCCGACATGGATACGCAGTATTTT.

J is TRBJ2-3 and V is TRBV11-2; 13 nucleotides align to TRBD2. V dropped 3 bases and J dropped 2; count of bases not matched to a gene: 5. The CDR3 covers 17 residues. From germline, CDR1 is SGHAT and CDR2 FQNNGV. For the CDR3, the DNA is TGTGCCAGCAGCTTCCTAACTAGCGGGGGGGCCACAGATACGCAGTATTTT. Translating it yields CASSFLTSGGATDTQYF.

The chain carries TRBV4-2 and TRBJ1-2; D might be TRBD1 (5 bases). CDR3 size: 15 residues. The V and J ends lost 0 bases and 3 bases respectively, with 11 bases between them. Germline CDR1 LGHNA, CDR2 YNFKEQ. The CDR3 sequence: CASSQDQGEDYGYTF. As DNA, the CDR3 is TGTGCCAGCAGCCAAGATCAAGGGGAAGACTATGGCTACACCTTC.

The J gene is TRBJ2-7, the V gene TRBV29-1; the match to TRBD1 covers 7 bases. CDR1 is SQVTM and CDR2 is ANQGSEA in the germline V gene. The CDR3 consists of 13 residues. V trimming: 4 bases; J trimming: 5 bases; junction bases outside the gene matches: 8. As DNA, the CDR3 is TGCAGCGTTGGAAAGGGGGCGGGCAACGAGCAGTACTTC. It codes for CSVGKGAGNEQYF.

This clone was seen more than once but under ten times. This chain joins TRBV19 and TRBJ1-1, with D perhaps TRBD1 (6 bases). This CDR3 has 15 amino acids. Trimming pared 3 bases from V and 1 base from J, leaving 12 bases between. Germline CDR1 reads LNHDA; CDR2 reads SQIVND (reference sequence). In nucleotides, the CDR3 is TGTGCCAGTAGTATTATAGGGACACGGAACACTGAAGCTTTCTTT. As protein: CASSIIGTRNTEAFF.

This rearrangement joins TRBV4-1 to TRBJ2-3, with TRBD2 matching 13 bases. Germline V gene lookup returns CDR1 MGHRA and CDR2 YSYEKL. This CDR3 contains 20 residues. Trimming at V came to 4 bases and at J to 3 bases, leaving 16 bases not matched to a gene. CDR3 sequence reads: CASSPTGTSGASRRTDTQYF. CDR3 nucleotides: TGCGCCAGCAGCCCAACCGGGACTAGCGGGGCGAGCCGAAGAACAGATACGCAGTATTTT.

The genes are TRBV28 and TRBJ2-5, with D maybe TRBD1 (6 bases). In germline, CDR1 is MDHEN, CDR2 SYDVKM. The CDR3 totals 15 residues. V was clipped by 5 bases and J by 0 bases, with 13 bases between them. The CDR3 spells CASSPRTVYQETQYF. DNA of the CDR3: TGTGCCAGCAGTCCCCGGACAGTATACCAAGAGACCCAGTACTTC.

This chain links TRBV28 with TRBJ1-3; the match to TRBD1 covers 7 bases. CDR3 length: 15 amino acids. Germline-derived CDR1 and CDR2 are MDHEN and SYDVKM. J gave up 2 bases and V 4 bases, and 5 bases lay outside the gene matches. Here the CDR3 reads CASSWYRGAGNTIYF. The DNA of the CDR3 is TGTGCCAGCAGTTGGTACAGGGGCGCTGGAAACACCATATATTTT.

This chain connects TRBV4-2 to TRBJ1-2; 9 positions match TRBD1. This CDR3 is built from 15 residues. V trimming: 5 bases; J trimming: 4 bases; junction bases outside the gene matches: 8. CDR1 is LGHNA, CDR2 YNFKEQ, per germline. The CDR3 DNA is TGTGCCAGCAGCTCTCAGGACAGGGGAAGCTATGGCTACACCTTC. Amino acid sequence: CASSSQDRGSYGYTF.

The V gene is TRBV29-1, the J gene TRBJ1-2, with 9 bases identical to TRBD1. The germline V gene encodes CDR1 SQVTM and CDR2 ANQGSEA. Trimming took 6 bases from V and 5 from J; bases not matched to a gene: 4. The CDR3 has 12 residues. CDR3 bases: TGCAGCGTAGCAGACAGGGGGTATGGCTACACCTTC. Protein: CSVADRGYGYTF.

The V gene is TRBV6-1, the J gene TRBJ1-5; 8 positions match TRBD1. With 3 bases clipped from V and 1 base from J, the junction kept 5 bases outside the gene matches. CDR3 length: 16 amino acids. Germline assignment: CDR1 MNHNS and CDR2 SASEGT. The CDR3 sequence is CASSDSRTGSNQPQHF. DNA for the CDR3: TGTGCCAGCAGTGATTCCCGGACAGGGAGCAATCAGCCCCAGCATTTT.

V is TRBV27 and J is TRBJ2-7; 11 bases line up with TRBD1. Germline lookup yields CDR1 MNHEY and CDR2 SMNVEV (reference sequence). The CDR3 has 14 amino acids. J gave up 3 bases and V 7 bases, and 5 bases lay outside the gene matches. DNA of the CDR3: TGTGCCAGCAAGCGCGGGACAGGGGGCTACGAGCAGTACTTC. Translated, it gives CASKRGTGGYEQYF.

This clone was seen a single time. The rearrangement uses TRBV9 and TRBJ2-5; D remains unclear. V dropped 1 base and J dropped 0 bases, with 7 bases sitting between them. The CDR3 length is 14 residues. Germline V CDR1 and CDR2: SGDLS, YYNGEE. The CDR3 bases are TGTGCCAGCAGCGTATCCCAGTACCAAGAGACCCAGTACTTC. Its protein is CASSVSQYQETQYF.

The genes are TRBV19 and TRBJ1-1; D unclear. Trimming took off 6 bases at V and 0 bases at J, with 11 bases between the two ends. Germline CDR1 and CDR2: LNHDA and SQIVND (reference sequence). This CDR3 spans 14 amino acids. Written as DNA, the CDR3 is TGTGCCAGTAGCCCGGGATATTTGAACACTGAAGCTTTCTTT. It translates to CASSPGYLNTEAFF.

CDR3 nucleotides: TGTGCCCAGGACAGCTCTGGGGCCAACGTCCTGACTTTC. It yields the protein CAQDSSGANVLTF. The chain couples TRBV30 to TRBJ2-6; D is possibly TRBD1 (6 bases). Germline-derived CDR1 and CDR2 are GTSNPN and SVGIG (reference sequence). V lost 8 bases and J 0 bases, leaving 8 bases between the germline ends. This CDR3 spans 13 amino acids.

This chain joins TRBV6-5 and TRBJ1-6; D gene unclear. Germline V gives CDR1 MNHEY, CDR2 SVGAGI. V was shortened by 2 bases and J by 5 bases, with 13 bases between the two germline ends. The CDR3 is made up of 16 amino acids. This chain's CDR3 is CASSYEGTRNNSPLHF. The CDR3 nucleotides read TGTGCCAGCAGTTACGAGGGTACAAGAAATAATTCACCCCTCCACTTT.